Sequencing of this T cell receptor beta chain was carried out in a study of blood T cell repertoires in COVID-19. Turning to the study itself: The United States, Italy and Spain provided the acute and convalescent COVID-19 samples. T cells, B-cell-depleted T cells, or PBMCs provided the cDNA or gDNA that served as material.

Original processing notes: From reference gene primer amplification, estimates of nucleated cell counts were derived. The assay was immunoSEQ multiplex PCR, and TCRdb's table has in-frame clones only and misses some. Clone size and the V and J calls come from that table; the DNA yielded D and trimming. The top ten clones hold 7.5% to 9.5% of a sample with fewer than 200,000 clones, roughly 81% of them seen once. This CDR3 comprises 12 residues. Per germline, CDR1 MRHNA and CDR2 SNTAGT. The V and J ends lost 9 bases and 7 bases, in that order; junction bases with no gene match: 8. The TCR sequence derives from a man aged 35-49 years who had recovered from COVID-19. This chain connects TRBV6-4 to TRBJ1-2; 7 nucleotides align to TRBD1. The sequencing input was peripheral blood. The CDR3 loop reads CARYDRVGGYTF. The CDR3 DNA reads TGTGCCAGGTATGACAGGGTGGGTGGCTACACCTTC.